This record covers a single TCR beta chain. Germline V CDR1 and CDR2: MNHEY, SMNVEV (reference sequence). V was shortened by 4 bases and J by 5 bases, with 11 bases between the two germline ends. This CDR3 is built from 13 residues. Produced via immunoSEQ multiplex PCR; TCRdb's table is partial and in-frame only. In the table there are approximately 230,000 clones, 86% of which are singletons. The entry originates in a study of blood T cell repertoires in COVID-19. Across the whole study: From the United States, Italy and Spain came samples of acute and convalescent COVID-19. In each case, the material was cDNA or gDNA derived from T cells, B-cell-depleted T cells, or PBMCs.

The chain combines TRBV27 with TRBJ1-1; D uncertain. The specimen sequenced was peripheral blood. The clonotype was recovered from a man aged 25-40 years who had recovered from COVID-19. The chain's CDR3 is CASSSAGRTEAFF. The CDR3 DNA reads as TGTGCCAGCAGTTCCGCGGGAAGAACTGAAGCTTTCTTT.